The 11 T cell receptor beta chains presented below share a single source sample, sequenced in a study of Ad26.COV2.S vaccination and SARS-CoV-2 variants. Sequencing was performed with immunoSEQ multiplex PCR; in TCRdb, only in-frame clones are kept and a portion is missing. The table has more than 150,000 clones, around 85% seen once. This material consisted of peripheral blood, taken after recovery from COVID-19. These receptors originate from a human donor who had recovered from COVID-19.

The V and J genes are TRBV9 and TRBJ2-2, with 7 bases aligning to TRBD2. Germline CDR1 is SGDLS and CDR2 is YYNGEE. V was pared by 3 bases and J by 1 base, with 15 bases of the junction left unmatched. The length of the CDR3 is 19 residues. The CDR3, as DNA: TGTGCCAGCAGCGGACACACGGAGGGTCTAGCGGAGAACACCGGGGAGCTGTTTTTT. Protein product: CASSGHTEGLAENTGELFF.

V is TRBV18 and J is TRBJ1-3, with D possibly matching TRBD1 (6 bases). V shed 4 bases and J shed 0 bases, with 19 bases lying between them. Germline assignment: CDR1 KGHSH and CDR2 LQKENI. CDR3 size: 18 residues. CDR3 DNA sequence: TGTGCCAGCTCACAGCGACAGGACCTATCGTTCTCTGGAAACACCATATATTTT. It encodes CASSQRQDLSFSGNTIYF.

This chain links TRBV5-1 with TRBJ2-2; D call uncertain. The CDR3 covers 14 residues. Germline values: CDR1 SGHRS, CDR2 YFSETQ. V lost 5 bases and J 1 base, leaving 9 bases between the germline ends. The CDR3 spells CASRTALNTGELFF. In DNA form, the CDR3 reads TGCGCCAGCAGAACGGCTTTGAACACCGGGGAGCTGTTTTTT.

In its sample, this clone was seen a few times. The chain's CDR3 is CAISTLTDTQYF. The CDR3 region has the DNA TGTGCCATCAGTACCCTCACAGATACGCAGTATTTT. The rearrangement links TRBV10-3 to TRBJ2-3; D gene unclear. Germline-derived CDR1 and CDR2 are ENHRY and SYGVKD. CDR3 size: 12 residues. V lost 5 bases and J 2 bases, leaving 5 bases between the germline ends.

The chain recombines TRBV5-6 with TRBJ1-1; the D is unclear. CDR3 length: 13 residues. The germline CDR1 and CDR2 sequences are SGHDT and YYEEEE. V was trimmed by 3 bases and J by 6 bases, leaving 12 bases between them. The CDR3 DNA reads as TGTGCCAGCAGCTCCGTTGATACAGCTGAAGCTTTCTTT. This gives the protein CASSSVDTAEAFF. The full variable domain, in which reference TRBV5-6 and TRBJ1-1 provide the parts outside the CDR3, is DAGVTQSPTHLIKTRGQQVTLRCSPKSGHDTVSWYQQALGQGPQFIFQYYEEEERQRGNFPDRFSGHQFPNYSSELNVNALLLGDSALYLCASSSVDTAEAFFGQGTRLTVV.

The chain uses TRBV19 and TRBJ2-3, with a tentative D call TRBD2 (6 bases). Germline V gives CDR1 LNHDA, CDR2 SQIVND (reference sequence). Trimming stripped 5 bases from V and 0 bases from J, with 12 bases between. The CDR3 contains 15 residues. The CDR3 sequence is CASSGQRASTDTQYF. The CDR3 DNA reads TGTGCCAGTAGTGGGCAGCGGGCTAGCACAGATACGCAGTATTTT.

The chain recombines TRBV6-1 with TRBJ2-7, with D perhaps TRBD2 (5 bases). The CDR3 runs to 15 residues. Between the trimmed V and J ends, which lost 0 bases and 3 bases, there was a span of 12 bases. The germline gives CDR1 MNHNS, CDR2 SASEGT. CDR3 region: CASSEALADLYEQYF. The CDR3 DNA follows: TGTGCCAGCAGTGAAGCGCTAGCCGACCTCTACGAGCAGTACTTC.

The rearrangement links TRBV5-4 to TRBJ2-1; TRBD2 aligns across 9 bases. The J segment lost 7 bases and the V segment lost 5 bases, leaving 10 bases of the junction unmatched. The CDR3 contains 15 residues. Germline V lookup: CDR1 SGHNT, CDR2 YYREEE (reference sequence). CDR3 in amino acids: CASSSASGARNEQFF. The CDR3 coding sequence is TGTGCCAGCAGTTCCGCTAGCGGGGCACGTAATGAGCAGTTCTTC.

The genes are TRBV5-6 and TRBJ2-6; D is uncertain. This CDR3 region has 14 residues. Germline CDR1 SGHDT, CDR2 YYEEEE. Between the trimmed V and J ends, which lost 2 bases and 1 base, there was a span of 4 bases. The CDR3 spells CASSFTSGANVLTF. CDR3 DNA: TGTGCCAGCAGCTTTACATCTGGGGCCAACGTCCTGACTTTC.

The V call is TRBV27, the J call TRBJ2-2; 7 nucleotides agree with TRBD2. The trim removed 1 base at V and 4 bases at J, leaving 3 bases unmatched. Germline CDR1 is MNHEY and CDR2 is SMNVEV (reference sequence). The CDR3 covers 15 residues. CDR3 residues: CASSLWGGTTGELFF. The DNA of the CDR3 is TGTGCCAGCAGTTTATGGGGGGGGACCACCGGGGAGCTGTTTTTT.

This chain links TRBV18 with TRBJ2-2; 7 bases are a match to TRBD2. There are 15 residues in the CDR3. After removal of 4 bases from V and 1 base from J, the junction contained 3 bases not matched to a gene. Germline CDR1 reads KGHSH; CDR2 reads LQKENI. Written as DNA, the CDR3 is TGTGCCAGCTCACTTACTAGCGAGAACACCGGGGAGCTGTTTTTT. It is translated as CASSLTSENTGELFF.